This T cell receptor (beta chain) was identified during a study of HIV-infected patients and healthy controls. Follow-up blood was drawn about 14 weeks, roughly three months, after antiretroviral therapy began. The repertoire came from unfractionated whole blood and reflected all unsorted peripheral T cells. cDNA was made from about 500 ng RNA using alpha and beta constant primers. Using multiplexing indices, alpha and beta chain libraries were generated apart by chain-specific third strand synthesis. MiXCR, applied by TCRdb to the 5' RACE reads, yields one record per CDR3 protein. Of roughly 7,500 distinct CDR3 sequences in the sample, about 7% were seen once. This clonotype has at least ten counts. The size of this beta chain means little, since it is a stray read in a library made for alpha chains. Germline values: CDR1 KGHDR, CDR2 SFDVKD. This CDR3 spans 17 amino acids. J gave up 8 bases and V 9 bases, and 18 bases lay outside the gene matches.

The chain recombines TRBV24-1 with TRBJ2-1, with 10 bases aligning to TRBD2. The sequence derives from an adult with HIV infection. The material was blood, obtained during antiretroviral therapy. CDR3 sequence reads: CATSSKITSGTRDEQFF. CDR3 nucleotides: TGTGCCACCTCCTCGAAGATCACTAGCGGGACGAGGGATGAGCAGTTCTTC.